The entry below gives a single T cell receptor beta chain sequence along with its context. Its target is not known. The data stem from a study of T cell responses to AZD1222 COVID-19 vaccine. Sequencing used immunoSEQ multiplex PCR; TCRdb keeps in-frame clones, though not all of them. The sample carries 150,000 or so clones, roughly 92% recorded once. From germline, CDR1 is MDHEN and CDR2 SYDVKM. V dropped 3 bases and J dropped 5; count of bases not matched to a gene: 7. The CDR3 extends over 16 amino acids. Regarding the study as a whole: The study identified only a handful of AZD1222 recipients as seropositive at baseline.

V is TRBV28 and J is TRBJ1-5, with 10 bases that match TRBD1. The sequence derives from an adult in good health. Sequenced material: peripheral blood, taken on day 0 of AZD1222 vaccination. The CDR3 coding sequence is TGTGCCAGCAGTTTGGGGGACAGGGGAAGATATCAGCCCCAGCATTTT. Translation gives CASSLGDRGRYQPQHF.